This T cell receptor beta chain was profiled in a study of T cell responses to AZD1222 COVID-19 vaccine. General study points: Close to half of all spike-specific TCRs reportedly target regions of the variants that are unmutated.

Between the trimmed V and J ends, which lost 4 bases and 2 bases, there was a span of 15 bases. The CDR3 spans 15 residues. The germline V gene has CDR1 SGHTA and CDR2 FQGNSA. TCRdb's table, derived via immunoSEQ multiplex PCR, lists solely in-frame clones and lacks some. The data contain about 110,000 clones, about 92% of them singletons. About this clone itself: Its antigen is not identified.

This sequence joins TRBV7-2 and TRBJ2-7; no clear D gene. The starting material was peripheral blood, obtained 28 days after the second AZD1222 dose. This clonotype was obtained from an adult who received the AZD1222 COVID-19 vaccine. Here the CDR3 reads CASSSADRYTYEQYF. The CDR3 DNA reads TGTGCCAGCAGCTCCGCCGACCGCTACACCTACGAGCAGTACTTC.